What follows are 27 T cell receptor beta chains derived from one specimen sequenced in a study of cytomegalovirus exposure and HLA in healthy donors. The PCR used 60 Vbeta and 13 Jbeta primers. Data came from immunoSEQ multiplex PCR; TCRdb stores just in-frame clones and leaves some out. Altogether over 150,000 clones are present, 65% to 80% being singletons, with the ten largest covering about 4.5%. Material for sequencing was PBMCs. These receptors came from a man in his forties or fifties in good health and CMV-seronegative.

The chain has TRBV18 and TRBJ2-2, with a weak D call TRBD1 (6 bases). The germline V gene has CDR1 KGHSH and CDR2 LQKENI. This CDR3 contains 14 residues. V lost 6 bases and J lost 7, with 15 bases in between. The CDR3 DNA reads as TGTGCCAGCTCCCCTAACAGGGAAGTCGGGGAGCTGTTTTTT. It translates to CASSPNREVGELFF.

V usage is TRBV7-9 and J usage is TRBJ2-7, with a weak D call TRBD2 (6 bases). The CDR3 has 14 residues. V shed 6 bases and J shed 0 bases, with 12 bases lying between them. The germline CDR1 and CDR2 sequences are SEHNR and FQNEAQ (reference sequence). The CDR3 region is CASSPGGSSYEQYF. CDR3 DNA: TGTGCCAGCAGTCCCGGGGGAAGCTCCTACGAGCAGTACTTC.

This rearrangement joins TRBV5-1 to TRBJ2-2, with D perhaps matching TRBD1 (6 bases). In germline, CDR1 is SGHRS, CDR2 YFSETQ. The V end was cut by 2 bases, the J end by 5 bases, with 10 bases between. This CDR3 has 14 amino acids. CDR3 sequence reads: CASSFGQTTGELFF. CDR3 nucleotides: TGCGCCAGCAGCTTCGGACAGACGACCGGGGAGCTGTTTTTT.

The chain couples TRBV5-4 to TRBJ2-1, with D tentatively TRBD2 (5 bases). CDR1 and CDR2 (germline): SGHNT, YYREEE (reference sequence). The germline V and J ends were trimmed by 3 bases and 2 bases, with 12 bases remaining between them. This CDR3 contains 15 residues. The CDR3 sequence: CASSSTSFPYNEQFF. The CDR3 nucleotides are TGTGCCAGCAGCTCCACTAGTTTCCCCTACAATGAGCAGTTCTTC.

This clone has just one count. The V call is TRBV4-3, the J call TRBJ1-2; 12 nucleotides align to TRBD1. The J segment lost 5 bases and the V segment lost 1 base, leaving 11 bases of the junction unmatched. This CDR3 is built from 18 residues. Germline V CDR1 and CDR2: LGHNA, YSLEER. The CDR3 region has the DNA TGCGCCAGCAGCCAAGTGGGGACAGGGGGCTATGGAATGTATGGCTACACCTTC. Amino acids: CASSQVGTGGYGMYGYTF.

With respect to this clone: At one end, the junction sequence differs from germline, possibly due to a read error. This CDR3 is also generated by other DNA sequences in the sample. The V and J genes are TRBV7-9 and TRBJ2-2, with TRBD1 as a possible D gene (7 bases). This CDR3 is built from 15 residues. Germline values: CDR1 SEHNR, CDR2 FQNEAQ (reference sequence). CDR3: CASGLKGAGTGELFF. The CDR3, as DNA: TGCGCCAGCGGCCTCAAGGGGGCGGGGACCGGGGAGCTGTTTTTT.

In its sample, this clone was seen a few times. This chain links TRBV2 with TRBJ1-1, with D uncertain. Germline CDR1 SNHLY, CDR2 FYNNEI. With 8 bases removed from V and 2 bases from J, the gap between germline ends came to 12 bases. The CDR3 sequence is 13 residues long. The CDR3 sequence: CASRGLPNTEAFF. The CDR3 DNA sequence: TGTGCCAGCCGAGGACTGCCCAACACTGAAGCTTTCTTT.

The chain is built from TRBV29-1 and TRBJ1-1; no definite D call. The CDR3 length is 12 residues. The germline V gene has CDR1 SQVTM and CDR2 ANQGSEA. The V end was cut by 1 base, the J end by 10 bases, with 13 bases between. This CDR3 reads CSVEGHSSLAFF. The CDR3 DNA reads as TGCAGCGTTGAAGGACATTCTTCTCTAGCTTTCTTT.

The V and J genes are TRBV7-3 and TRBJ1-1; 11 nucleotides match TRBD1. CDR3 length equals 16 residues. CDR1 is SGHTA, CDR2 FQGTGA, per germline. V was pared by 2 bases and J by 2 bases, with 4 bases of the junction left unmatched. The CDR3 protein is CASSLGTGGLNTEAFF. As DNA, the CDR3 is TGTGCCAGCAGCTTAGGGACAGGGGGGTTAAACACTGAAGCTTTCTTT.

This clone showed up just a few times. The CDR3 loop reads CASQSSQGHPLEGYTF. The CDR3 bases are TGTGCCAGCCAGTCCAGTCAGGGCCACCCTTTAGAAGGCTACACCTTC. This sequence joins TRBV7-9 and TRBJ1-2; D possibly corresponds to TRBD1 (5 bases). CDR1 is SEHNR, CDR2 FQNEAQ, per germline (reference sequence). The CDR3 spans 16 residues. Trimming took 8 bases from V and 8 from J, leaving 27 bases between them.

The CDR3 region is CASSFTSGASYNEQFF. The DNA of the CDR3 is TGCGCCAGCAGCTTTACTAGCGGGGCCTCCTACAATGAGCAGTTCTTC. The rearrangement joins TRBV5-1 to TRBJ2-1; 10 bases match TRBD2. The germline V gene encodes CDR1 SGHRS and CDR2 YFSETQ. This CDR3 has 16 amino acids. Germline trimming cut 2 bases from V and 0 bases from J; bases unmatched to any gene: 2. Drawing the rest from reference TRBV5-1 and TRBJ2-1, the complete variable domain is KAGVTQTPRYLIKTRGQQVTLSCSPISGHRSVSWYQQTPGQGLQFLFEYFSETQRNKGNFPGRFSGRQFSNSRSEMNVSTLELGDSALYLCASSFTSGASYNEQFFGPGTRLTVL.

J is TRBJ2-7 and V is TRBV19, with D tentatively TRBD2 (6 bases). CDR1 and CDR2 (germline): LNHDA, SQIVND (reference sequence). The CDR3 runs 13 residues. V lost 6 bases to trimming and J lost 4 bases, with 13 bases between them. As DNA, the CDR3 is TGTGCCAGTAGCCAGGGACTTCCTTACGAGCAGTACTTC. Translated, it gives CASSQGLPYEQYF. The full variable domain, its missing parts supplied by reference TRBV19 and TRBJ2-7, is DGGITQSPKYLFRKEGQNVTLSCEQNLNHDAMYWYRQDPGQGLRLIYYSQIVNDFQKGDIAEGYSVSREKKESFPLTVTSAQKNPTAFYLCASSQGLPYEQYFGPGTRLTVT.

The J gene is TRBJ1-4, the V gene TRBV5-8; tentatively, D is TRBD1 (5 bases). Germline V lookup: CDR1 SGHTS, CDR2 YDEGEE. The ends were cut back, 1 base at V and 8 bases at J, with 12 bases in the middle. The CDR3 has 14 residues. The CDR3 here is CASSLPGRGEKLFF. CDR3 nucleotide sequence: TGTGCCAGCAGCTTGCCAGGGCGGGGAGAAAAACTGTTTTTT.

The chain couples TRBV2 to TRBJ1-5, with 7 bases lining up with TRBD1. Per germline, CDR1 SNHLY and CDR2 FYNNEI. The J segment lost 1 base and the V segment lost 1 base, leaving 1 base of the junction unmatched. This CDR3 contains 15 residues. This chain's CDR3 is CASSEDRGSNQPQHF. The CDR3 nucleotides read TGTGCCAGCAGTGAAGACAGGGGAAGCAATCAGCCCCAGCATTTT. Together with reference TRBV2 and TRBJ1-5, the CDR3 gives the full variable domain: EPEVTQTPSHQVTQMGQEVILRCVPISNHLYFYWYRQILGQKVEFLVSFYNNEISEKSEIFDDQFSVERPDGSNFTLKIRSTKLEDSAMYFCASSEDRGSNQPQHFGDGTRLSIL.

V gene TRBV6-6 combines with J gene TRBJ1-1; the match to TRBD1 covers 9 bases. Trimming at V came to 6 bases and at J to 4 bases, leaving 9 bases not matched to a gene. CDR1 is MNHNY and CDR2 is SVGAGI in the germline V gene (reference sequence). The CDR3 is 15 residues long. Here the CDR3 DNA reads TGTGCCAGCAGGATAGCGACAGGGGGTAGCACTGAAGCTTTCTTT. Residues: CASRIATGGSTEAFF.

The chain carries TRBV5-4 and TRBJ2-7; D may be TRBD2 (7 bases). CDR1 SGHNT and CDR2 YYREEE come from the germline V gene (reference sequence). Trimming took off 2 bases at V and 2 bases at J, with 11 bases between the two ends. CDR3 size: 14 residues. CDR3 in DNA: TGTGCCAGCAGCTTCGTCGGGGGGCCCTACGAGCAGTACTTC. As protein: CASSFVGGPYEQYF.

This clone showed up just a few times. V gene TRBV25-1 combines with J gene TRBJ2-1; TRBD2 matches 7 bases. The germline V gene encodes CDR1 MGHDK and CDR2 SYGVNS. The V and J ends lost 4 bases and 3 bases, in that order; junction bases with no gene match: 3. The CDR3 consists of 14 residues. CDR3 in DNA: TGTGCCAGCAGTGTGGGGGGGGGCTACAATGAGCAGTTCTTC. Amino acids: CASSVGGGYNEQFF.

The CDR3 nucleotides read TGTGCCAGCAGCCCCGGGACAGGGCTGGACACTGAAGCTTTCTTT. Translating it yields CASSPGTGLDTEAFF. The V and J genes are TRBV5-6 and TRBJ1-1, with 9 bases fitting TRBD1. Germline V gives CDR1 SGHDT, CDR2 YYEEEE. J lost 3 bases, V lost 4 bases, and 7 bases had no gene match. The CDR3 has 15 residues.

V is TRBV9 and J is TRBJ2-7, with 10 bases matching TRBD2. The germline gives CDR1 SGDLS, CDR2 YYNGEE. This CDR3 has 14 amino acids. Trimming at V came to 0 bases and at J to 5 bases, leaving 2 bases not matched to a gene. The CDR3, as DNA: TGTGCCAGCAGCGTAGGAGCGGGGGGGCACGAGCAGTACTTC. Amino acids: CASSVGAGGHEQYF.

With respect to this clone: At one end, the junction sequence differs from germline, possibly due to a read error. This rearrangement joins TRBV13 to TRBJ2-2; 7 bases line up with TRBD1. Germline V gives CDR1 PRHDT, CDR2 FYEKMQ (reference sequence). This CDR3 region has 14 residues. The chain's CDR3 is CASSLGGSTGELFF. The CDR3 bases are TGTGCCAGCAGCCTAGGGGGCAGCACCGGGGAGCTGTTTTTT.

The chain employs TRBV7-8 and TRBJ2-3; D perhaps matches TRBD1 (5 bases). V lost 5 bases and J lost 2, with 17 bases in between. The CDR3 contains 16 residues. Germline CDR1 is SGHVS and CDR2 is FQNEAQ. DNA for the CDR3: TGTGCCAGCAGCAAAGTAGGGGTTATAACCACAGATACGCAGTATTTT. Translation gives CASSKVGVITTDTQYF.

The CDR3 sequence is CASSNRGWYEQYF. In DNA form, the CDR3 reads TGTGCCAGTAGTAATCGGGGGTGGTACGAGCAGTACTTC. The rearrangement links TRBV19 to TRBJ2-7; D possibly corresponds to TRBD2 (6 bases). Germline CDR1 LNHDA, CDR2 SQIVND (reference sequence). The CDR3 contains 13 residues. V lost 4 bases, J lost 4 bases, and 11 bases lay in between.

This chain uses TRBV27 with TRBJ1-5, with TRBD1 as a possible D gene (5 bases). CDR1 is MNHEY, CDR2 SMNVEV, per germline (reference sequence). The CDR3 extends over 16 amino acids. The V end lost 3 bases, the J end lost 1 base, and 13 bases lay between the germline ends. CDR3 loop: CASSFGGGFSNQPQHF. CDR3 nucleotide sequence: TGTGCCAGCAGTTTTGGGGGAGGGTTCAGCAATCAGCCCCAGCATTTT.

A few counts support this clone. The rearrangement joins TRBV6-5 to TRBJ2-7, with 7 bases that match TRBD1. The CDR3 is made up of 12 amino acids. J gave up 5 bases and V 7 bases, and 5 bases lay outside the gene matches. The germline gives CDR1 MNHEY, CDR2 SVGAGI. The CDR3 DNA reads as TGTGCCAGCAAGACAGGGTCCGACGAGCAGTACTTC. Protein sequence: CASKTGSDEQYF.

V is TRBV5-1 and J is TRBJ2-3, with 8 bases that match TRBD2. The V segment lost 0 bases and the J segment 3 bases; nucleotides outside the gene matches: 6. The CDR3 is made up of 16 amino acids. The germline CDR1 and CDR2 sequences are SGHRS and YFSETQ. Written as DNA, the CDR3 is TGCGCCAGCAGCTTGGCCCGGGGGGGGCAGACAGATACGCAGTATTTT. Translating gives CASSLARGGQTDTQYF.

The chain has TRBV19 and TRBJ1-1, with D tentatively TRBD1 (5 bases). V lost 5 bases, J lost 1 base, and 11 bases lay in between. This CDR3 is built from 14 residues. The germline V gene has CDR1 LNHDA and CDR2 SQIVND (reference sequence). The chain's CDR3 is CASSGGVGNTEAFF. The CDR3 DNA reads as TGTGCCAGTAGTGGGGGGGTAGGGAACACTGAAGCTTTCTTT.

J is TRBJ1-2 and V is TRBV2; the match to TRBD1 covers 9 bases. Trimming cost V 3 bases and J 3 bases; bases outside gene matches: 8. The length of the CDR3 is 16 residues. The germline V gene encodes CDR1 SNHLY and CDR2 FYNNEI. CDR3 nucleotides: TGTGCCAGCAGTGAGAAGGGGACAGGGTACGACTATGGCTACACCTTC. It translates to CASSEKGTGYDYGYTF.